The 16 T cell receptor beta chains given below trace back to one sample, sequenced in a study of patients and donors after allogeneic stem cell transplantation. Via MiXCR, TCRdb re-called the RT-PCR reads, giving one row per CDR3 protein. The profile shows about a million distinct CDR3 sequences, 18% of them singletons. The sample taken for sequencing was blood, either unsorted or a sorted T cell fraction (not recorded which). These receptors came from a human donor who was either an allogeneic HSCT recipient or a stem cell or donor lymphocyte infusion donor (not recorded which). It is not recorded whose cells these are; they may come from a transplant donor.

The J gene is TRBJ2-6, the V gene TRBV12-3 or TRBV12-4; 13 bases are shared with TRBD2. The CDR3 totals 19 residues. With 6 bases clipped from V and 3 bases from J, the junction kept 11 bases outside the gene matches. The chain's CDR3 is CASSKPGTSGKGGANVLTF. In DNA, the CDR3 is TGTGCCAGCAGCAAACCAGGGACTAGCGGGAAGGGTGGGGCCAACGTCCTGACTTTC.

The genes are TRBV13 and TRBJ2-3; D may be TRBD1 or TRBD2 (5 bases each). CDR1 and CDR2 (germline): PRHDT, FYEKMQ (reference sequence). This CDR3 has 13 amino acids. V was pared by 3 bases and J by 3 bases, with 7 bases between. CDR3 sequence: CASSLGETDTQYF. The CDR3 nucleotides read TGTGCCAGCAGCTTGGGGGAAACAGATACGCAGTATTTT.

The chain is built from TRBV5-4 and TRBJ2-2, with D perhaps being TRBD1 or TRBD2 (6 bases each). The germline gives CDR1 SGHNT, CDR2 YYREEE (reference sequence). This CDR3 comprises 16 residues. Deletions cut 2 bases from V and 2 bases from J, with 13 bases between. In DNA form, the CDR3 reads TGTGCCAGCAGCTTAAGGGCGGGGACAAACACCGGGGAGCTGTTTTTT. Translation: CASSLRAGTNTGELFF.

The V gene is TRBV5-1, the J gene TRBJ1-1, with D tentatively TRBD1 (5 bases). Germline CDR1 is SGHRS and CDR2 is YFSETQ. This CDR3 contains 14 residues. V lost 0 bases and J lost 4, with 10 bases in between. CDR3: CASSLEHGGTEAFF. In DNA form, the CDR3 reads TGCGCCAGCAGCTTGGAGCATGGGGGCACTGAAGCTTTCTTT.

This clonotype has just a few counts. The chain links TRBV10-3 to TRBJ1-2; D may be TRBD1 (5 bases). The CDR3 has 12 amino acids. V was pared by 7 bases and J by 5 bases, with 11 bases between. Germline V gene sequence: CDR1 ENHRY, CDR2 SYGVKD. The CDR3 region has the DNA TGTGCCATCACTCCAACAGGATATGGCTACACCTTC. Its translation is CAITPTGYGYTF.

The chain uses TRBV21-1 and TRBJ1-1. TRBV21-1 is noted as a pseudogene. This CDR3 contains 13 residues. This CDR3 is CASNRRRNTEAFF. The CDR3 coding sequence is TGTGCCAGCAACCGACGGAGGAACACTGAAGCTTTCTTT.

This rearrangement joins TRBV6-1 to TRBJ2-7; 8 bases are a match to TRBD2. This CDR3 is built from 15 residues. Germline V gene lookup returns CDR1 MNHNS and CDR2 SASEGT. J was trimmed by 0 bases and V by 5 bases; bases with no gene match: 6. The CDR3 coding sequence is TGTGCCAGCAGTCCGCCGGGACTAGACTCCTACGAGCAGTACTTC. Protein product: CASSPPGLDSYEQYF.

In its sample, this clonotype was seen a few times. DNA of the CDR3: TGTGCCAGCAGTTTAGTAGGGAGGGGGGGCAACGAGCAGTTCTTC. Amino acids: CASSLVGRGGNEQFF. The gene calls are TRBV12-3 or TRBV12-4 and TRBJ2-1; possible D gene TRBD2, 7 bases. The CDR3 is made up of 15 amino acids. V lost 1 base to trimming and J lost 10 bases, with 17 bases between them.

The chain links TRBV2 to TRBJ1-1; a weak D match, TRBD1 (6 bases). Trimming took 8 bases from V and 2 from J, leaving 15 bases between them. CDR1 is SNHLY and CDR2 is FYNNEI in the germline V gene. This CDR3 spans 14 amino acids. CDR3: CASGFQGLNTEAFF. Written as DNA, the CDR3 is TGTGCCAGCGGATTTCAGGGGCTAAACACTGAAGCTTTCTTT. Looking up the rest from reference TRBV2 and TRBJ1-1 gives the full variable domain: EPEVTQTPSHQVTQMGQEVILRCVPISNHLYFYWYRQILGQKVEFLVSFYNNEISEKSEIFDDQFSVERPDGSNFTLKIRSTKLEDSAMYFCASGFQGLNTEAFFGQGTRLTVV.

This chain connects TRBV7-3 to TRBJ2-1; 10 nucleotides align to TRBD1. The CDR3 extends over 17 amino acids. Looked up from germline, CDR1 is SGHTA and CDR2 is FQGTGA. V lost 6 bases to trimming and J lost 7 bases; unmatched junction nucleotides: 15. This CDR3 is CASRKTNPGQGRNEQFF. The CDR3 bases are TGTGCCAGCAGGAAAACCAACCCGGGACAGGGGAGGAATGAGCAGTTCTTC.

This clonotype was detected many times. The chain employs TRBV24-1 and TRBJ2-3, with TRBD1 matching over 7 bases. Germline CDR1 reads KGHDR; CDR2 reads SFDVKD. The trim removed 7 bases at V and 5 bases at J, leaving 5 bases unmatched. The length of the CDR3 is 13 residues. The CDR3 nucleotides read TGTGCCACCAGACCCGACAGGGTAGATACGCAGTATTTT. This codes for CATRPDRVDTQYF.

This clonotype was observed a few times. The chain employs TRBV27 and TRBJ2-5, with 11 bases matching TRBD2. Germline lookup yields CDR1 MNHEY and CDR2 SMNVEV (reference sequence). The V and J ends lost 3 bases and 0 bases, in that order; junction bases with no gene match: 6. The CDR3 spans 17 residues. CDR3 protein: CASSFRRLAGYQETQYF. In DNA, the CDR3 is TGTGCCAGCAGTTTCCGTAGACTAGCGGGATACCAAGAGACCCAGTACTTC.

This clonotype was found a few times. The chain combines TRBV9 with TRBJ2-3; D is possibly TRBD1 or TRBD2 (6 bases each). The CDR3 loop spans 12 amino acids. Trimming took 0 bases from V and 11 from J, leaving 10 bases between them. The germline gives CDR1 SGDLS, CDR2 YYNGEE. CDR3 coding DNA: TGTGCCAGCAGCGTAGTGGGGGGCGTGCAGTATTTT. Protein: CASSVVGGVQYF. Looking up the rest from reference TRBV9 and TRBJ2-3 gives the full variable domain: DSGVTQTPKHLITATGQRVTLRCSPRSGDLSVYWYQQSLDQGLQFLIQYYNGEERAKGNILERFSAQQFPDLHSELNLSSLELGDSALYFCASSVVGGVQYFGPGTRLTVL.

The V call is TRBV20-1, the J call TRBJ1-5; D remains ambiguous. The CDR3 extends over 16 amino acids. CDR1 is DFQATT and CDR2 is SNEGSKA in the germline V gene (reference sequence). V was pared by 6 bases and J by 0 bases, with 18 bases between. The DNA of the CDR3 is TGCAGTGCCGCAGCCGGAGGATCGATTAGCAATCAGCCCCAGCATTTT. Translated: CSAAAGGSISNQPQHF.

The rearrangement uses TRBV11-2 and TRBJ1-6; possibly TRBD1 for D (5 bases). The CDR3 is 17 residues long. V lost 5 bases, J lost 5 bases, and 19 bases lay in between. CDR1 is SGHAT and CDR2 is FQNNGV in the germline V gene. The CDR3 sequence is CASSHPFQDRNNSPLHF. The CDR3 DNA reads TGTGCCAGCAGCCATCCCTTTCAAGACAGAAATAATTCACCCCTCCACTTT.

This clonotype was seen a few times. The chain joins TRBV24-1 to TRBJ2-1, with no clear D. Germline assignment: CDR1 KGHDR and CDR2 SFDVKD. The V end was cut by 4 bases, the J end by 7 bases, with 10 bases between. The CDR3 spans 13 residues. The CDR3 coding sequence is TGTGCCACCAGTGACCCTCAGAGTAATGAGCAGTTCTTC. Its protein product is CATSDPQSNEQFF.